The 26 T cell receptor beta chains listed next were all sequenced from one sample in a study of OX40 agonist ivuxolimab in advanced cancers. The receptor library was made with the immunoSEQ multiplex PCR assay. Held by TCRdb, this immuneACCESS table contains in-frame sequences only and omits some clones. Under half of the omission traces to an unresolved V gene where checked; the cause of the rest is unknown. The sample contains 50,000 to 75,000 clones, around 83% of them found a single time. Roughly 1.1% of the sample is in the top ten clones. Sequenced here: CD4+ or CD8+ T cells sorted from blood, sampled in a trial of the OX40 agonist ivuxolimab. These receptor sequences come from an adult with an advanced solid tumor such as melanoma, head and neck, liver or kidney cancer.

The J gene is TRBJ1-6, the V gene TRBV7-2; perhaps TRBD1 as D (6 bases). Trimming shortened V by 4 bases and J by 3 bases, and 13 bases separated the two germline ends. This CDR3 comprises 16 residues. Germline values: CDR1 SGHTA, CDR2 FQGNSA. The DNA for the CDR3 is TGTGCCAGCAGCTCCTTTACAGGGAGCTATAATTCACCCCTCCACTTT. Its protein is CASSSFTGSYNSPLHF.

The chain combines TRBV7-9 with TRBJ1-5; no firm D call. The CDR3 runs 15 residues. The germline CDR1 and CDR2 sequences are SEHNR and FQNEAQ (reference sequence). V shed 1 base and J shed 0 bases, with 7 bases lying between them. CDR3 in amino acids: CASSLEGSSNQPQHF. The CDR3 nucleotides read TGTGCCAGCAGCTTAGAGGGCAGTAGCAATCAGCCCCAGCATTTT.

A word on this clone: The identical CDR3 is also encoded by other nucleotide sequences in the sample. This rearrangement joins TRBV19 to TRBJ2-2; no definite D call. V was shortened by 0 bases and J by 6 bases, with 8 bases between the two germline ends. Germline CDR1 LNHDA, CDR2 SQIVND (reference sequence). This CDR3 has 14 residues. The DNA of the CDR3 is TGTGCCAGTAGTATAGAAGGAAGGGCCGGGGAGCTGTTTTTT. Translated, it gives CASSIEGRAGELFF.

The chain has TRBV18 and TRBJ1-4; D gene uncertain. This CDR3 comprises 13 residues. Germline V gene sequence: CDR1 KGHSH, CDR2 LQKENI. Trimming stripped 8 bases from V and 3 bases from J, with 10 bases between. Written as DNA, the CDR3 is TGTGCCAGCAAACAGAGTTCTAATGAAAAACTGTTTTTT. Protein sequence: CASKQSSNEKLFF. Drawing the rest from reference TRBV18 and TRBJ1-4, the complete variable domain is NAGVMQNPRHLVRRRGQEARLRCSPMKGHSHVYWYRQLPEEGLKFMVYLQKENIIDESGMPKERFSAEFPKEGPSILRIQQVVRGDSAAYFCASKQSSNEKLFFGSGTQLSVL.

This chain links TRBV5-1 with TRBJ2-3, with 13 bases aligning to TRBD2. V shed 1 base and J 6 bases; nucleotides not matched to a gene: 5. This CDR3 is 16 amino acids long. Germline lookup yields CDR1 SGHRS and CDR2 YFSETQ. The CDR3 here is CASSLRTSGGGDTQYF. As DNA, the CDR3 is TGCGCCAGCAGCTTGAGGACTAGCGGGGGCGGGGATACGCAGTATTTT.

This clone was detected only a few times. V is TRBV4-1 and J is TRBJ2-1; D is perhaps TRBD2 (5 bases). V lost 1 base and J lost 3, with 13 bases in between. The CDR3 has 16 amino acids. Looked up from germline, CDR1 is MGHRA and CDR2 is YSYEKL. The CDR3, as DNA: TGCGCCAGCAGCCAAGTGGACTTATTCATCTACAATGAGCAGTTCTTC. Protein sequence: CASSQVDLFIYNEQFF.

This clone was seen a single time. This chain joins TRBV30 and TRBJ1-4; D gene ambiguous. The CDR3 has 13 amino acids. Germline CDR1 and CDR2: GTSNPN and SVGIG (reference sequence). The DNA of the CDR3 is TGTGCAGTGCCCGGGCTGGCTAATGAAAAACTGTTTTTT. Its protein is CAVPGLANEKLFF.

The genes are TRBV7-9 and TRBJ2-2; D is uncertain. Trimming took off 1 base at V and 0 bases at J, with 9 bases between the two ends. Germline V gene sequence: CDR1 SEHNR, CDR2 FQNEAQ (reference sequence). This CDR3 has 16 residues. The CDR3 loop is CASSLVSHSNTGELFF. The CDR3 DNA is TGTGCCAGCAGCTTAGTTTCCCATTCGAACACCGGGGAGCTGTTTTTT.

The V and J genes are TRBV14 and TRBJ1-2, with D hard to call. Trimming left V 4 bases short and J 5 bases short, with 11 bases between. CDR3 size: 13 residues. The V gene's germline CDR1 is SGHDN and CDR2 FVKESK. The chain's CDR3 is CASSPFRGYGYTF. The CDR3 region has the DNA TGTGCCAGCAGCCCCTTTAGAGGGTATGGCTACACCTTC.

The chain has TRBV5-1 and TRBJ1-4; TRBD1 agrees at 7 bases. V trimming: 4 bases; J trimming: 3 bases; junction bases outside the gene matches: 3. The CDR3 extends over 14 amino acids. In germline, CDR1 is SGHRS, CDR2 YFSETQ. The chain's CDR3 is CASSLQGSNEKLFF. CDR3 in DNA: TGCGCCAGCAGCCTACAGGGGTCTAATGAAAAACTGTTTTTT.

The chain joins TRBV19 to TRBJ1-4; 8 nucleotides match TRBD1. The germline V gene has CDR1 LNHDA and CDR2 SQIVND (reference sequence). The CDR3 runs to 15 residues. J gave up 5 bases and V 6 bases, and 8 bases lay outside the gene matches. The CDR3 DNA reads TGTGCCAGTAGACCGTCAGGGGGCAAAAATGAAAAACTGTTTTTT. Its protein product is CASRPSGGKNEKLFF.

V is TRBV11-2 and J is TRBJ2-3; 12 bases align to TRBD2. The CDR3 is made up of 19 amino acids. V trimming: 5 bases; J trimming: 0 bases; junction bases outside the gene matches: 12. In germline, CDR1 is SGHAT, CDR2 FQNNGV. In nucleotides, the CDR3 is TGTGCCAGCAGCGCAATGGGTACTAGCGGGGGGACGAGCACAGATACGCAGTATTTT. As protein: CASSAMGTSGGTSTDTQYF.

The chain carries TRBV6-5 and TRBJ1-4, with 7 bases lining up with TRBD1. The CDR3 extends over 14 amino acids. Germline CDR1 is MNHEY and CDR2 is SVGAGI. V lost 6 bases and J lost 8; bases outside the gene matches: 9. CDR3 amino acids: CASRRDSVEEKLFF. CDR3 DNA: TGTGCCAGCAGGAGGGACAGTGTGGAGGAAAAACTGTTTTTT.

The genes are TRBV18 and TRBJ2-7; 8 bases are shared with TRBD1. The J segment lost 1 base and the V segment lost 3 bases, leaving 8 bases of the junction unmatched. The CDR3 extends over 16 amino acids. Germline CDR1 KGHSH, CDR2 LQKENI. CDR3 sequence reads: CASSPYRGWGSYEQYF. For the CDR3, the DNA is TGTGCCAGCTCACCGTACAGGGGGTGGGGGTCCTACGAGCAGTACTTC.

This chain links TRBV5-4 with TRBJ2-5; 12 bases map to TRBD2. The V gene end was trimmed by 0 bases and the J gene end by 11 bases; junction bases not matched to a gene: 5. The CDR3 is 14 amino acids. The germline V gene has CDR1 SGHNT and CDR2 YYREEE (reference sequence). As DNA, the CDR3 is TGTGCCAGCAGCTTGGTAGGGCTAGCGGGGGGGCAGTACTTC. The encoded protein is CASSLVGLAGGQYF. Variable domain in full (rest from reference TRBV5-4 and TRBJ2-5): ETGVTQSPTHLIKTRGQQVTLRCSSQSGHNTVSWYQQALGQGPQFIFQYYREEENGRGNFPPRFSGLQFPNYSSELNVNALELDDSALYLCASSLVGLAGGQYFGPGTRLLVL.

J is TRBJ2-5 and V is TRBV7-8, with D unresolved. The CDR3 extends over 17 amino acids. CDR1 is SGHVS, CDR2 FQNEAQ, per germline. V was clipped by 0 bases and J by 4 bases, with 18 bases between them. The CDR3: CASSLALLNLGRETQYF. CDR3 bases: TGTGCCAGCAGCTTAGCGTTGCTAAATTTAGGACGAGAGACCCAGTACTTC.

The chain employs TRBV7-9 and TRBJ1-1; 8 nucleotides match TRBD1. CDR1 is SEHNR and CDR2 is FQNEAQ in the germline V gene (reference sequence). CDR3 length: 13 amino acids. With V trimmed by 5 bases and J by 8 bases, 7 bases remained unmatched. The CDR3 is CASSTGQVGEAFF. The CDR3 nucleotides are TGTGCCAGCAGCACGGGACAGGTAGGGGAAGCTTTCTTT.

V is TRBV6-1 and J is TRBJ1-2; weak D call: TRBD1 (5 bases). The V and J ends lost 1 base and 3 bases respectively, with 15 bases between them. The CDR3 is made up of 16 amino acids. CDR1 MNHNS and CDR2 SASEGT come from the germline V gene. The CDR3 DNA reads TGTGCCAGCAGTGAAGGTCCAGGGACGGGATACTATGGCTACACCTTC. Translated: CASSEGPGTGYYGYTF.

This sequence joins TRBV4-1 and TRBJ2-7; D is possibly TRBD1 (6 bases). V gave up 1 base and J gave up 1 base, with 11 bases separating them. CDR3 length: 15 residues. Germline CDR1 and CDR2: MGHRA and YSYEKL. Written as DNA, the CDR3 is TGCGCCAGCAGCCAAGCGGGGCAGGGGTCCTACGAGCAGTACTTC. It yields the protein CASSQAGQGSYEQYF.

The chain uses TRBV2 and TRBJ1-5, with D possibly TRBD1 on 5 matching bases. Germline loops: CDR1 SNHLY, CDR2 FYNNEI. The V and J ends lost 7 bases and 4 bases respectively, with 14 bases between them. The CDR3 sequence is 14 residues long. The CDR3 DNA is TGTGCCAGCACCCGGGACGCTTCGAATCAGCCCCAGCATTTT. Amino acids: CASTRDASNQPQHF.

V and J are TRBV29-1 and TRBJ2-3, with TRBD1 matching 7 bases. Germline CDR1 is SQVTM and CDR2 is ANQGSEA. The CDR3 spans 13 residues. Trimming removed 6 bases from V and 4 bases from J; junction bases left unmatched: 7. The CDR3 is CSVNRQGPDTQYF. The CDR3 DNA is TGCAGCGTGAATCGACAGGGCCCAGATACGCAGTATTTT.

The J gene is TRBJ2-1, the V gene TRBV7-7; tentative D call: TRBD2 (6 bases). The germline V gene encodes CDR1 SSHAT and CDR2 FNYEAQ (reference sequence). The CDR3 contains 15 residues. The V end lost 5 bases, the J end lost 5 bases, and 16 bases lay between the germline ends. The CDR3 bases are TGTGCCAGCAGCCCAACCTGGGGCGGGGACAATGAGCAGTTCTTC. Residues: CASSPTWGGDNEQFF.

The chain employs TRBV5-1 and TRBJ1-5; 8 bases are a match to TRBD1. CDR1 is SGHRS and CDR2 is YFSETQ in the germline V gene. V lost 4 bases and J lost 4; bases outside the gene matches: 10. The CDR3 loop spans 16 amino acids. The DNA of the CDR3 is TGCGCCAGCAGCGCGGGACCGGGACAGGTAAATCAGCCCCAGCATTTT. Amino acids: CASSAGPGQVNQPQHF.

The rearrangement uses TRBV2 and TRBJ1-1, with a possible D match to TRBD1 (5 bases). The germline V gene has CDR1 SNHLY and CDR2 FYNNEI. Trimming left V 4 bases short and J 5 bases short, with 17 bases between. CDR3 length: 15 residues. The CDR3 is CASSAQGFGRTEAFF. CDR3 nucleotides: TGTGCCAGCAGTGCGCAGGGTTTCGGTAGGACTGAAGCTTTCTTT.

Points on this clone: The CDR3 does not end in the conserved phenylalanine or tryptophan, so this is likely a read error. The DNA is left out, because the CDR3 cannot be placed on it with certainty; the CDR3 is given as TCRdb lists it. The chain combines TRBV2 with TRBJ2-3; no check of the table's D call, TRBD2, against the DNA was made. CDR1 is SNHLY, CDR2 FYNNEI, per germline. The CDR3 numbers 13 amino acids, ends counted. CDR3: CASSEELAGAQQL.

The chain is built from TRBV6-1 and TRBJ2-1; D may correspond to TRBD1 or TRBD2 (5 bases each). CDR1 is MNHNS and CDR2 is SASEGT in the germline V gene. Trimming cost V 1 base and J 7 bases, with 14 bases left between them. The CDR3 is 15 amino acids. CDR3 in DNA: TGTGCCAGCAGTGAAGTGGGGACGGCGGGTAATGAGCAGTTCTTC. This encodes CASSEVGTAGNEQFF.